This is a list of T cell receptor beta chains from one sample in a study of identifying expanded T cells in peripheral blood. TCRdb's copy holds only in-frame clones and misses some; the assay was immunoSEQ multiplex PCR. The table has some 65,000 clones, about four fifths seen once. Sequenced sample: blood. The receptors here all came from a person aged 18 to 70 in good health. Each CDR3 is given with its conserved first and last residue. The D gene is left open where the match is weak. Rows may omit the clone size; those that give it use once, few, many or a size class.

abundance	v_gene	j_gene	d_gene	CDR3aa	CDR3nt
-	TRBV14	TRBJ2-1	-	CASSQGLDSEQFF	TGTGCCAGCAGCCAAGGACTAGACAGTGAGCAGTTCTTC
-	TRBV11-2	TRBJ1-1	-	CASSLDQGSGWGEAFF	TGTGCCAGCAGCTTAGATCAGGGCAGCGGGTGGGGTGAAGCTTTCTTT
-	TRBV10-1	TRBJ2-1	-	CASSDRRGALQLYNEQFF	TGCGCCAGCAGTGACAGACGGGGGGCCCTCCAACTTTACAATGAGCAGTTCTTC
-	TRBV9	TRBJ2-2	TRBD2	CASSPLPTSGSGELFF	TGTGCCAGCAGCCCACTACCGACTAGCGGGAGTGGGGAGCTGTTTTTT
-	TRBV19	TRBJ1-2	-	CASSKAAFRDGYTF	TGTGCCAGTAGTAAGGCGGCATTTCGCGATGGCTACACCTTC
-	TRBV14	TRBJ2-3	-	CASSQLDRADTQYF	TGTGCCAGCAGCCAGCTAGACCGCGCAGATACGCAGTATTTT
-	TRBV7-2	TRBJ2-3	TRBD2	CASSLASSGRAGTQYF	TGTGCCAGCAGCTTAGCTTCTAGCGGGAGGGCTGGTACGCAGTATTTT
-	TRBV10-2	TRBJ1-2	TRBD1	CASSQADRGGGYTF	TGCGCCAGCAGCCAAGCGGACAGGGGCGGTGGCTACACCTTC
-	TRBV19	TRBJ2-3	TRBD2	CASSIVGRGVTDTQYF	TGTGCCAGTAGTATTGTTGGGCGGGGGGTTACAGATACGCAGTATTTT
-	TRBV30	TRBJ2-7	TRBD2	CAWTGLAGFKQYF	TGTGCCTGGACGGGACTAGCGGGATTCAAGCAGTACTTC
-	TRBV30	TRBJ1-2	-	CAWSPQSGYGYTF	TGTGCCTGGAGTCCCCAATCGGGATATGGCTACACCTTC
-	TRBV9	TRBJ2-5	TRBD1	CASSPGQAQETQYF	TGTGCCAGCAGCCCGGGACAGGCCCAAGAGACCCAGTACTTC
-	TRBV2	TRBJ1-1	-	CASSEAGRKNTEAFF	TGTGCCAGCAGTGAAGCGGGCAGGAAAAACACTGAAGCTTTCTTT
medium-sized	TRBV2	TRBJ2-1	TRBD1	CASSVTGANEQFF	TGTGCCAGCAGTGTCACAGGGGCCAATGAGCAGTTCTTC
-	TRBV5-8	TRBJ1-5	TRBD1	CASSNDRGRTQPQHF	TGTGCCAGCAGCAATGACAGGGGGCGAACTCAGCCCCAGCATTTT
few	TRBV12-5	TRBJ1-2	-	CASGPQGLSNYGYTF	TGTGCTAGTGGTCCGCAGGGGCTCTCTAACTATGGCTACACCTTC
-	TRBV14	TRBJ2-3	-	CASSQSSGSTDTQYF	TGTGCCAGCAGCCAATCGAGCGGGAGCACAGATACGCAGTATTTT
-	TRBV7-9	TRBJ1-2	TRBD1	CASSLENRGFNSF	TGTGCCAGCAGCTTAGAAAACAGGGGATTTAACTCCTTC
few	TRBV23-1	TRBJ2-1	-	CASSQSTQTSYNEQFF	TGCGCCAGCAGTCAATCGACTCAAACCTCCTACAATGAGCAGTTCTTC
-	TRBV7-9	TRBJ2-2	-	CASSLISGGENTGELFF	TGTGCCAGCAGCTTGATTAGCGGCGGGGAGAACACCGGGGAGCTGTTTTTT
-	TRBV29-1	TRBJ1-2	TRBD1	CSVEEFGQAYYGYTF	TGCAGCGTTGAAGAGTTTGGACAGGCGTACTATGGCTACACCTTC
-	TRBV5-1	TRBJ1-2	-	CASSLAGGGLYGYTF	TGCGCCAGCAGCTTGGCCGGAGGAGGGCTCTATGGCTACACCTTC
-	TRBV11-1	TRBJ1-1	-	CASSLRAGNTEAFF	TGTGCCAGCAGCTTGAGGGCAGGGAACACTGAAGCTTTCTTT
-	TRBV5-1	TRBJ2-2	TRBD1	CASSWDRAGTGELFF	TGCGCCAGCAGCTGGGACAGGGCAGGAACCGGGGAGCTGTTTTTT
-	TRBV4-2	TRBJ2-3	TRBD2	CASSQPGTSGGLLGGRTQYF	TGTGCCAGCAGCCAGCCCGGGACTAGCGGGGGGCTCCTCGGAGGACGTACGCAGTATTTT
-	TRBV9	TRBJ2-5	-	CASSVDDSPRETQYF	TGTGCCAGCAGCGTAGACGACTCCCCGAGGGAGACCCAGTACTTC
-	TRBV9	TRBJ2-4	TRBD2	CASSEPWGGKNIQYF	TGTGCCAGCAGCGAGCCCTGGGGGGGCAAAAACATTCAGTACTTC
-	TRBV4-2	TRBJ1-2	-	CASSQDRGSSYGYTF	TGTGCCAGCAGCCAAGATAGGGGGAGCTCCTATGGCTACACCTTC
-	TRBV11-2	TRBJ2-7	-	CASSASLGTYEQYF	TGTGCCAGCAGCGCTAGCCTAGGTACTTACGAGCAGTACTTC
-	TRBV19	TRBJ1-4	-	CASSMVAATNEKLFF	TGTGCCAGTAGTATGGTTGCTGCAACTAATGAAAAACTGTTTTTT
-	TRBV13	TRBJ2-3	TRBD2	CASSLAGLAGGMDTQYF	TGTGCCAGCAGCTTAGCCGGACTAGCGGGAGGTATGGATACGCAGTATTTT
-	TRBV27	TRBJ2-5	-	CASSLSAPWETQYF	TGTGCCAGCAGTTTATCGGCCCCTTGGGAGACCCAGTACTTC
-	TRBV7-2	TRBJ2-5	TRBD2	CASSLGPSGGGETQYF	TGTGCCAGCAGCTTAGGGCCTAGCGGGGGCGGGGAGACCCAGTACTTC
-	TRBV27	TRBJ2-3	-	CASKIGRRVQADTQYF	TGTGCCAGCAAAATAGGACGGCGGGTCCAGGCAGATACGCAGTATTTT
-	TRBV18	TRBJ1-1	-	CASSPIDRIYTEAFF	TGTGCCAGCTCACCAATCGACAGGATCTACACTGAAGCTTTCTTT
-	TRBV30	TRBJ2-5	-	CAWGDTPMETQYF	TGTGCCTGGGGGGACACCCCGATGGAGACCCAGTACTTC
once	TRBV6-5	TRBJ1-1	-	CASSRSRENTEAFF	TGTGCCAGCAGTCGAAGCCGGGAGAACACTGAAGCTTTCTTT
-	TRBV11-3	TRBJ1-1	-	CASSLVPGANTEAFF	TGTGCCAGCAGCTTAGTCCCCGGAGCCAACACTGAAGCTTTCTTT
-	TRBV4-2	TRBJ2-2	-	CASSQDPRGSYTGELFF	TGTGCCAGCAGCCAAGACCCAAGGGGCAGTTACACCGGGGAGCTGTTTTTT
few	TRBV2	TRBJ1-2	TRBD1	CASRALGTGDGYTF	TGTGCCAGCAGGGCCCTTGGGACAGGGGATGGCTACACCTTC
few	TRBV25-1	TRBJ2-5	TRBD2	CASSGRTSGGGLQYF	TGTGCCAGCAGTGGAAGGACTAGCGGGGGGGGTCTGCAGTACTTC
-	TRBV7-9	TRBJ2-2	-	CASSLARAQDITGELFF	TGTGCCAGCAGCTTAGCGAGGGCCCAGGATATAACCGGGGAGCTGTTTTTT
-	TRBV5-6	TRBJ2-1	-	CASSLAIQVNYNEQFF	TGTGCCAGCAGCTTGGCCATACAGGTTAACTACAATGAGCAGTTCTTC
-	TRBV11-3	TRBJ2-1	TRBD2	CASSYRRVSGRKNEQFF	TGTGCCAGCAGCTACCGACGGGTTAGCGGGAGGAAAAATGAGCAGTTCTTC
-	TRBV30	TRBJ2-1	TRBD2	CAWSGGGSRSYNEQFF	TGTGCCTGGAGTGGCGGGGGTTCCCGATCCTACAATGAGCAGTTCTTC